The clone carrying this TCR beta chain has at least ten counts. No antigen is known for it. In TCRdb, the RT-PCR reads were re-called with MiXCR into one record per CDR3 protein. The profile shows 500,000 to 650,000 distinct CDR3 sequences, 7.6% of them singletons. The sample originates from a study of response to subunit inactivated influenza vaccine. V lost 5 bases to trimming and J lost 7 bases; unmatched junction nucleotides: 8. There are 17 residues in the CDR3. Germline V gene sequence: CDR1 SGHAT, CDR2 FQNNGV. Study conclusions and caveats: Authors suggested that a seasonal influenza vaccination recruits few new T cells each time.

The clonotype originates from a man aged 50-75 years who received an inactivated influenza vaccine. Sequences were derived from PBMCs from blood, sampled less than 30 months after vaccination. This chain connects TRBV11-2 to TRBJ2-2, with 15 bases that match TRBD2. The CDR3 DNA follows: TGTGCCAGCAGCCACCGGACTAGCGGGGGGGTCGGCGGGGAGCTGTTTTTT. Protein product: CASSHRTSGGVGGELFF.